The clone carrying this TCR beta chain was seen a single time. The CDR3 has 14 residues. Looked up from germline, CDR1 is LNHDA and CDR2 is SQIVND (reference sequence). The J segment lost 6 bases and the V segment lost 3 bases, leaving 4 bases of the junction unmatched. The record originates from a study of cytotoxic CD8 clonotypes in ibrutinib-treated CLL. Study as a whole: Enrolment comprised eleven to twelve relapsed/refractory and over 14 treatment-naive patients; roughly 18 were IGHV unmutated. Responses: some 25 partial, 2 complete; after median about 68 months, around 15 stayed remitted, roughly 12 progressed. There were, on average, 255,043 productive templates and approximately 94,000 productive rearrangements per sample.

Assay used: immunoSEQ multiplex PCR; TCRdb lists only in-frame clones, some missing. The sample shows about 72,000 clones, around two thirds of them seen only once. The sequence came from a human donor with chronic lymphocytic leukemia. Material: PBMCs, obtained after 12 months of ibrutinib treatment. The chain uses TRBV19 and TRBJ2-1, with 8 bases identical to TRBD1. CDR3 in amino acids: CASSIPGTGNEQFF. CDR3 DNA: TGTGCCAGTAGTATCCCCGGGACAGGCAATGAGCAGTTCTTC.